The 26 T cell receptor beta chains listed next were all sequenced from one sample in a study of blood T cell repertoires in COVID-19 (dated by TCRdb to the early 2020s). Library generation was performed with the immunoSEQ multiplex PCR assay. Entries here come from immuneACCESS through TCRdb and include only in-frame sequences with V and J called. Some clones fail to appear in such tables; in the studies checked, an unresolved V gene covers under half of the shortfall, and the cause of the remainder is unknown. The sample table contains about 110,000 clones; only one count was recorded for under 85% of them. The top ten constitute about 4% of the sample. What was sequenced was peripheral blood. The receptors originated from a woman aged 70 to 79 with acute or convalescent COVID-19.

V is TRBV5-6 and J is TRBJ1-3; 8 bases line up with TRBD1. Trimming cost V 3 bases and J 5 bases; bases outside gene matches: 19. The length of the CDR3 is 19 residues. From germline, CDR1 is SGHDT and CDR2 YYEEEE. CDR3 region: CASSWGAWGQGASRNTIYF. CDR3 coding DNA: TGTGCCAGCAGCTGGGGCGCCTGGGGGCAGGGGGCTTCGAGAAACACCATATATTTT.

J is TRBJ2-7 and V is TRBV3-1 (or the pseudogene TRBV3-2), with unresolved D. Germline V gene lookup returns CDR1 LGHDT and CDR2 YNNKEL (reference sequence). V was shortened by 3 bases and J by 6 bases, with 12 bases between the two germline ends. CDR3 length: 13 amino acids. The CDR3 region is CASSQALRSEQYF. Here the CDR3 DNA reads TGTGCCAGCAGCCAGGCTTTAAGATCCGAGCAGTACTTC.

The V gene is TRBV4-2, the J gene TRBJ1-1; perhaps TRBD1 as D (5 bases). V shed 6 bases and J shed 2 bases, with 16 bases lying between them. This CDR3 has 15 residues. CDR1 is LGHNA and CDR2 is YNFKEQ in the germline V gene. The CDR3: CASRQERIPNTEAFF. The CDR3 DNA reads TGTGCCAGCAGACAGGAACGGATACCTAACACTGAAGCTTTCTTT.

The chain carries TRBV4-3 and TRBJ2-1; D is possibly TRBD2 (6 bases). Germline assignment: CDR1 LGHNA and CDR2 YSLEER. Trimming removed 0 bases from V and 9 bases from J, with 9 bases in between. The CDR3 totals 13 residues. CDR3 loop: CASSQDPRGEQFF. CDR3 DNA: TGCGCCAGCAGCCAAGATCCGCGGGGTGAGCAGTTCTTC.

This rearrangement joins TRBV5-1 to TRBJ2-5; the D gene is possibly TRBD1 (6 bases). The germline V and J ends were trimmed by 4 bases and 4 bases, with 17 bases remaining between them. CDR3 size: 15 residues. Germline V gene sequence: CDR1 SGHRS, CDR2 YFSETQ. This CDR3 reads CASSPGTPQGETQYF. CDR3 sequence (DNA): TGCGCCAGCAGCCCCGGGACACCGCAGGGAGAGACCCAGTACTTC.

This sequence joins TRBV19 and TRBJ2-7, with 8 bases aligning to TRBD1. Trimming removed 5 bases from V and 2 bases from J; junction bases left unmatched: 5. The CDR3 runs to 14 residues. Germline CDR1 LNHDA, CDR2 SQIVND (reference sequence). The CDR3 sequence is CASSFRGPAYEQYF. In nucleotides, the CDR3 is TGTGCCAGTAGTTTCAGGGGGCCCGCCTACGAGCAGTACTTC.

The chain joins TRBV7-9 to TRBJ1-6; D uncertain. The CDR3 covers 15 residues. CDR1 and CDR2 from the germline V gene are SEHNR and FQNEAQ (reference sequence). Trimming left V 1 base short and J 7 bases short, with 11 bases between. CDR3 bases: TGTGCCAGCAGCTTAGGGCGGTACCAAAATTCACCCCTCCACTTT. Translating it yields CASSLGRYQNSPLHF.

The chain recombines TRBV2 with TRBJ1-4; D is possibly TRBD1 (5 bases). V was shortened by 4 bases and J by 7 bases, with 13 bases between the two germline ends. Germline CDR1 SNHLY, CDR2 FYNNEI. The length of the CDR3 is 14 residues. CDR3: CASSARGGSEKLFF. The DNA for the CDR3 is TGTGCCAGCAGTGCTCGGGGGGGGAGTGAAAAACTGTTTTTT.

The J gene is TRBJ2-1, the V gene TRBV28; D remains unclear. Germline lookup yields CDR1 MDHEN and CDR2 SYDVKM. The CDR3 is 15 amino acids. The V end lost 3 bases, the J end lost 5 bases, and 14 bases lay between the germline ends. CDR3 DNA: TGTGCCAGCAGTTTGCGGCGCCCTCTGCACAATGAGCAGTTCTTC. Translated: CASSLRRPLHNEQFF.

This clone came up a few times. The chain carries TRBV9 and TRBJ1-2; tentative D call: TRBD1 (6 bases). V was clipped by 3 bases and J by 7 bases, with 19 bases between them. From germline, CDR1 is SGDLS and CDR2 YYNGEE. The CDR3 spans 15 residues. The CDR3 region is CASSGPAVNRVGYTF. CDR3 coding DNA: TGTGCCAGCAGCGGCCCAGCAGTCAACAGGGTTGGCTACACCTTC.

The chain links TRBV28 to TRBJ2-3; possible D gene TRBD1, 6 bases. Deletions cut 4 bases from V and 4 bases from J, with 15 bases between. Looked up from germline, CDR1 is MDHEN and CDR2 is SYDVKM. The CDR3 has 15 residues. CDR3 loop: CASSSSQGLSDTQYF. CDR3 coding DNA: TGTGCCAGCAGTTCCTCGCAGGGGTTATCAGATACGCAGTATTTT.

The chain joins TRBV2 to TRBJ1-6; TRBD1 aligns across 7 bases. J was trimmed by 6 bases and V by 4 bases; bases with no gene match: 6. The germline CDR1 and CDR2 sequences are SNHLY and FYNNEI. The CDR3 totals 15 residues. For the CDR3, the DNA is TGTGCCAGCAGTGGGCCGACAGGGTCTAATTCACCCCTCCACTTT. Translation: CASSGPTGSNSPLHF.

The gene calls are TRBV7-2 and TRBJ2-3; 8 positions agree with TRBD2. Unmatched junction bases numbered 15, after V lost 7 bases and J lost 6 bases. The CDR3 has 16 residues. The V gene's germline CDR1 is SGHTA and CDR2 FQGNSA. The CDR3 DNA reads as TGTGCCAGCATCCAAAACCGGGGGGGCCCGGGGGATACGCAGTATTTT. It translates to CASIQNRGGPGDTQYF. Full variable domain (remainder filled in from reference TRBV7-2 and TRBJ2-3): GAGVSQSPSNKVTEKGKDVELRCDPISGHTALYWYRQSLGQGLEFLIYFQGNSAPDKSGLPSDRFSAERTGGSVSTLTIQRTQQEDSAVYLCASIQNRGGPGDTQYFGPGTRLTVL.

The gene calls are TRBV7-9 and TRBJ1-6, with D possibly matching TRBD1 (6 bases). CDR3 size: 15 residues. V shed 2 bases and J shed 8 bases, with 13 bases lying between them. Per germline, CDR1 SEHNR and CDR2 FQNEAQ (reference sequence). The CDR3 sequence is CASSLRGGFDSPLHF. The CDR3 DNA reads as TGTGCCAGCAGCTTAAGGGGGGGATTCGATTCACCCCTCCACTTT.

V and J are TRBV28 and TRBJ1-1; TRBD1 agrees at 9 bases. Germline lookup yields CDR1 MDHEN and CDR2 SYDVKM. Germline trimming cut 1 base from V and 1 base from J; bases unmatched to any gene: 4. The CDR3 covers 16 residues. Here the CDR3 DNA reads TGTGCCAGCAGTTTATCTAGGGGACAGGGGAACACTGAAGCTTTCTTT. Its translation is CASSLSRGQGNTEAFF.

This chain joins TRBV13 and TRBJ1-1, with D possibly TRBD1 on 6 matching bases. Trimming took 5 bases from V and 3 from J, leaving 16 bases between them. In germline, CDR1 is PRHDT, CDR2 FYEKMQ (reference sequence). The CDR3 extends over 15 amino acids. The CDR3 loop reads CASSLQGFGDTEAFF. The DNA for the CDR3 is TGTGCCAGCAGCCTACAGGGTTTCGGGGACACTGAAGCTTTCTTT.

The chain carries TRBV3-1 (or the pseudogene TRBV3-2) and TRBJ1-2; D might be TRBD1 (5 bases). Germline lookup yields CDR1 LGHDT and CDR2 YNNKEL (reference sequence). V was cut by 4 bases and J by 7 bases, with 19 bases left in between. This CDR3 region has 15 residues. CDR3 bases: TGTGCCAGCAGCCTCGGGGAGGGGCTCTCCTCTGGCTACACCTTC. The encoded protein is CASSLGEGLSSGYTF.

This chain uses TRBV19 with TRBJ2-7, with 9 bases lining up with TRBD2. The CDR3 length is 14 residues. Trimming took 3 bases from V and 3 from J; bases not matched to a gene: 3. The germline V gene encodes CDR1 LNHDA and CDR2 SQIVND (reference sequence). CDR3 nucleotides: TGTGCCAGTAGTATGGGACTAGCAGTCTACGAGCAGTACTTC. It translates to CASSMGLAVYEQYF.

The chain is built from TRBV12-3 or TRBV12-4 and TRBJ1-1, with D tentatively TRBD1 (5 bases). V dropped 5 bases and J dropped 10 bases, with 17 bases sitting between them. CDR3 length: 13 residues. The CDR3 sequence is CASSPLDRGRAFF. CDR3 coding DNA: TGTGCCAGCAGTCCCCTTGACAGAGGAAGAGCTTTCTTT.

This clone has only one observation. V and J are TRBV9 and TRBJ1-2; no clear D. Trimming removed 5 bases at V and 7 bases at J, with 21 bases between. The V gene's germline CDR1 is SGDLS and CDR2 YYNGEE. The CDR3 runs to 15 residues. The CDR3 DNA reads as TGTGCCAGCAGAAGAGATCTATTCGCTCGGGGTGGCTACACCTTC. This gives the protein CASRRDLFARGGYTF.

The chain employs TRBV28 and TRBJ1-1; 9 bases match TRBD1. The CDR3 runs to 16 residues. Per germline, CDR1 MDHEN and CDR2 SYDVKM. J gave up 0 bases and V 6 bases, and 8 bases lay outside the gene matches. The CDR3 bases are TGTGCCAGCAGCATCTCCGGGACAGGGTTGAACACTGAAGCTTTCTTT. This translates into CASSISGTGLNTEAFF.

The genes are TRBV28 and TRBJ1-4; the match to TRBD1 covers 9 bases. From germline, CDR1 is MDHEN and CDR2 SYDVKM. The CDR3 is 18 residues long. Losses at the gene ends were 3 bases for V and 3 bases for J; bases not matched to a gene: 11. The CDR3 coding sequence is TGTGCCAGCAGTTTTTTAGTGGACAGGGGATTAGCTAATGAAAAACTGTTTTTT. Translation: CASSFLVDRGLANEKLFF.

The rearrangement uses TRBV25-1 and TRBJ2-1, with a tentative D call TRBD1 (6 bases). This CDR3 has 12 amino acids. Germline lookup yields CDR1 MGHDK and CDR2 SYGVNS. Deletions cut 6 bases from V and 6 bases from J, with 9 bases between. For the CDR3, the DNA is TGTGCCAGCAGAGGCAGGGGCAATGAGCAGTTCTTC. This translates into CASRGRGNEQFF.

With respect to this clone: The sample has other DNA sequences that encode this CDR3 too. The chain recombines TRBV19 with TRBJ1-2; 10 nucleotides line up with TRBD1. J gave up 5 bases and V 6 bases, and 0 bases lay outside the gene matches. The CDR3 is 12 amino acids. Germline CDR1 is LNHDA and CDR2 is SQIVND (reference sequence). This CDR3 is CASRDRGYGYTF. Here the CDR3 DNA reads TGTGCCAGTAGGGACAGGGGGTATGGCTACACCTTC. The full variable domain, in which reference TRBV19 and TRBJ1-2 provide the parts outside the CDR3, is DGGITQSPKYLFRKEGQNVTLSCEQNLNHDAMYWYRQDPGQGLRLIYYSQIVNDFQKGDIAEGYSVSREKKESFPLTVTSAQKNPTAFYLCASRDRGYGYTFGSGTRLTVV.

The chain combines TRBV14 with TRBJ2-1, with TRBD2 identical over 8 bases. The CDR3 length is 16 residues. CDR1 is SGHDN and CDR2 is FVKESK in the germline V gene. J lost 7 bases, V lost 3 bases, and 11 bases had no gene match. The CDR3 DNA follows: TGTGCCAGCAGCCATCGGTTCCGCGGGAGGAGAAATGAGCAGTTCTTC. This encodes CASSHRFRGRRNEQFF.

This chain links TRBV5-1 with TRBJ1-1; the match to TRBD1 covers 9 bases. Trimming removed 4 bases from V and 0 bases from J; junction bases left unmatched: 4. The CDR3 extends over 15 amino acids. Germline-derived CDR1 and CDR2 are SGHRS and YFSETQ. Here the CDR3 reads CASSVDRGLNTEAFF. The CDR3 bases are TGCGCCAGCAGCGTGGACAGGGGCTTGAACACTGAAGCTTTCTTT.